A single sample is the source of the 13 T cell receptor beta chains below, sequenced in a study of technical replicates of blood from a few donors. This table comes from immunoSEQ multiplex PCR, and its TCRdb copy is limited to in-frame clones, with some not included. The table shows tens of thousands of clones, with 85% to 95% occurring only once. The sequenced sample consisted of T cells isolated from PBMCs. The receptors here all came from a human donor in good health.

The chain couples TRBV14 to TRBJ1-2, with 7 bases identical to TRBD1. Germline CDR1 is SGHDN and CDR2 is FVKESK. J gave up 3 bases and V 3 bases, and 13 bases lay outside the gene matches. This CDR3 spans 17 amino acids. CDR3 sequence: CASSQSFRGPMDYGYTF. Here the CDR3 DNA reads TGTGCCAGCAGCCAGTCCTTTAGGGGGCCCATGGACTATGGCTACACCTTC.

V usage is TRBV7-8 and J usage is TRBJ2-1; TRBD1 agrees at 8 bases. There are 13 residues in the CDR3. J gave up 8 bases and V 3 bases, and 3 bases lay outside the gene matches. The germline gives CDR1 SGHVS, CDR2 FQNEAQ. The CDR3 DNA follows: TGTGCCAGCAGCTTGGAGACAGGGGATGAGCAGTTCTTC. Its protein product is CASSLETGDEQFF.

The gene calls are TRBV28 and TRBJ2-7; 8 positions agree with TRBD1. CDR1 and CDR2 from the germline V gene are MDHEN and SYDVKM. The CDR3 consists of 16 residues. J lost 0 bases, V lost 3 bases, and 7 bases had no gene match. CDR3 DNA: TGTGCCAGCAGTTTCTCGGGACAGGACTTCTCCTACGAGCAGTACTTC. Translated: CASSFSGQDFSYEQYF.

The rearrangement joins TRBV19 to TRBJ2-1, with 7 bases lining up with TRBD1. CDR3 size: 15 residues. Germline CDR1 reads LNHDA; CDR2 reads SQIVND (reference sequence). V trimming: 0 bases; J trimming: 2 bases; junction bases outside the gene matches: 1. The CDR3 nucleotides read TGTGCCAGTAGTATAGAGGGACAGACCTACAATGAGCAGTTCTTC. Its translation is CASSIEGQTYNEQFF. Filled out from reference TRBV19 and TRBJ2-1, the complete variable domain reads DGGITQSPKYLFRKEGQNVTLSCEQNLNHDAMYWYRQDPGQGLRLIYYSQIVNDFQKGDIAEGYSVSREKKESFPLTVTSAQKNPTAFYLCASSIEGQTYNEQFFGPGTRLTVL.

The CDR3 is CSVAPVKSYEQYF. The CDR3 region has the DNA TGCAGCGTCGCCCCCGTGAAGAGTTACGAGCAGTACTTC. V gene TRBV29-1 combines with J gene TRBJ2-7; no clear D gene. V was shortened by 6 bases and J by 4 bases, with 16 bases between the two germline ends. The CDR3 covers 13 residues. The germline gives CDR1 SQVTM, CDR2 ANQGSEA.

The chain is built from TRBV2 and TRBJ2-5; D not resolved. Trimming pared 5 bases from V and 2 bases from J, leaving 12 bases between. This CDR3 has 14 residues. The germline gives CDR1 SNHLY, CDR2 FYNNEI. The CDR3 region has the DNA TGTGCCAGCAGTATTTCTCGAGAACAAGAGACCCAGTACTTC. It specifies CASSISREQETQYF.

The chain employs TRBV6-6 and TRBJ2-3, with TRBD1 matching over 10 bases. This CDR3 has 16 amino acids. CDR1 and CDR2 (germline): MNHNY, SVGAGI (reference sequence). Unmatched junction bases numbered 4, after V lost 1 base and J lost 3 bases. CDR3 region: CASSYWGQGTTDTQYF. In DNA, the CDR3 is TGTGCCAGCAGTTACTGGGGACAGGGGACAACAGATACGCAGTATTTT.

This clone appeared a single time. The chain couples TRBV10-1 to TRBJ2-7, with a possible D match to TRBD2 (6 bases). The CDR3 contains 15 residues. Germline-derived CDR1 and CDR2 are WNHNN and SYGVQD (reference sequence). The V gene lost 3 bases and the J gene lost 3 bases, with 15 bases spanning the gap. Here the CDR3 reads CASSDSSPGDYEQYF. CDR3 DNA: TGCGCCAGCAGTGATAGTTCCCCGGGGGACTACGAGCAGTACTTC.

The chain uses TRBV6-5 and TRBJ2-4; D remains unclear. Germline CDR1 and CDR2: MNHEY and SVGAGI. The ends were cut back, 0 bases at V and 11 bases at J, with 11 bases in the middle. The CDR3 loop spans 13 amino acids. The CDR3 spells CASSYSGRELQYF. The CDR3 DNA reads TGTGCCAGCAGTTACTCTGGTCGAGAACTTCAGTACTTC.

V usage is TRBV27 and J usage is TRBJ1-2; D call uncertain. Germline CDR1 MNHEY, CDR2 SMNVEV (reference sequence). This CDR3 has 13 amino acids. V was trimmed by 6 bases and J by 8 bases, leaving 16 bases between them. CDR3 sequence: CASSPADYTGYTF. For the CDR3, the DNA is TGTGCCAGCAGCCCTGCGGACTATACCGGCTACACCTTC.

This CDR3 reads CASSRGTVDNSPLHF. The CDR3 region has the DNA TGTGCCAGCAGCCGCGGGACAGTTGATAATTCACCCCTCCACTTT. V gene TRBV6-5 combines with J gene TRBJ1-6; TRBD1 matches 7 bases. Germline V gene lookup returns CDR1 MNHEY and CDR2 SVGAGI. CDR3 length equals 15 residues. With V trimmed by 6 bases and J by 5 bases, 7 bases remained unmatched.

The J gene is TRBJ1-2, the V gene TRBV5-4; 7 nucleotides line up with TRBD1. This CDR3 is 13 amino acids long. The junction had 1 base not matched to a gene; V was cut back by 2 bases and J by 3 bases. CDR1 and CDR2 from the germline V gene are SGHNT and YYREEE (reference sequence). CDR3 loop: CASSFGTDYGYTF. In DNA, the CDR3 is TGTGCCAGCAGCTTCGGGACAGACTATGGCTACACCTTC.

The V call is TRBV5-5, the J call TRBJ1-4, with D maybe TRBD1 (5 bases). From germline, CDR1 is SGHKS and CDR2 YYEKEE (reference sequence). The CDR3 runs 16 residues. Between the trimmed V and J ends, which lost 4 bases and 10 bases, there was a span of 23 bases. Here the CDR3 reads CASSRGGSGASGKLFF. As DNA, the CDR3 is TGTGCCAGCAGCCGCGGGGGGTCCGGGGCGTCGGGAAAACTGTTTTTT.